Shown below are 19 T cell receptor beta chains from a single sample sequenced in a study of Graves' ophthalmopathy and Graves' hyperthyroidism. TCR beta CDR3 amplification used RNA transcripts. Investigators did first-round RT-PCR with HTBI primers, then second-round multiplex PCR. TCRdb reanalysed the multiplex PCR reads using MiXCR and keeps one entry per CDR3 protein. Seen here are nearly 400,000 distinct CDR3 sequences, about 16% observed once, and the top ten hold approximately 1.4%. The sample taken for sequencing was peripheral blood. The receptors were gathered from a woman younger than 30 with Graves' ophthalmopathy.

This clonotype was counted at least ten times. This sequence joins TRBV12-3 or TRBV12-4 and TRBJ1-5; no clear D gene. CDR3 length: 18 residues. V lost 3 bases to trimming and J lost 0 bases, with 18 bases between them. This CDR3 is CASSFLGPLDGSNQPQHF. DNA of the CDR3: TGTGCCAGCAGTTTCCTCGGCCCCCTCGATGGTAGCAATCAGCCCCAGCATTTT.

In this sample, this clonotype turned up many times. CDR3 nucleotide sequence: TGCAGTGCTAGAGACCCCCCTTCGGGGAACACTGAAGCTTTCTTT. This sequence encodes CSARDPPSGNTEAFF. This chain links TRBV20-1 with TRBJ1-1; the D is unclear. The CDR3 totals 15 residues. From germline, CDR1 is DFQATT and CDR2 SNEGSKA (reference sequence). Trimming removed 0 bases from V and 1 base from J, with 12 bases in between.

There are many counts of this clonotype. The chain couples TRBV15 to TRBJ2-5, with D possibly TRBD2 on 6 matching bases. The CDR3 has 15 amino acids. V lost 1 base and J 5 bases, leaving 14 bases between the germline ends. Per the germline V gene, CDR1 is LNHNV and CDR2 is YYDKDF (reference sequence). CDR3 in amino acids: CATSRVGGEWETQYF. DNA of the CDR3: TGTGCCACCAGCAGAGTCGGCGGGGAATGGGAGACCCAGTACTTC.

The sample holds many counts of this clonotype. This chain connects TRBV19 to TRBJ2-7; 7 bases map to TRBD1. This CDR3 is built from 13 residues. The J segment lost 3 bases and the V segment lost 1 base, leaving 0 bases of the junction unmatched. Germline V gene sequence: CDR1 LNHDA, CDR2 SQIVND (reference sequence). CDR3 loop: CASSIAGGYEQYF. CDR3 in DNA: TGTGCCAGTAGTATAGCAGGGGGCTACGAGCAGTACTTC.

This clonotype was counted ten times or more. The V call is TRBV6-1, the J call TRBJ2-7; D might be TRBD1 (6 bases). The CDR3 length is 13 residues. The V gene lost 3 bases and the J gene lost 4 bases, with 10 bases spanning the gap. CDR1 is MNHNS and CDR2 is SASEGT in the germline V gene. In DNA, the CDR3 is TGTGCCAGCAGTGACCGAACAGGGTACGAGCAGTACTTC. Amino acid sequence: CASSDRTGYEQYF.

This clonotype was detected many times. This chain connects TRBV19 to TRBJ2-2; possible D gene TRBD2, 6 bases. The CDR3 extends over 15 amino acids. CDR1 is LNHDA and CDR2 is SQIVND in the germline V gene (reference sequence). The V end lost 11 bases, the J end lost 1 base, and 17 bases lay between the germline ends. CDR3: CACYGLGLNTGELFF. The CDR3 DNA follows: TGTGCCTGCTACGGACTGGGACTGAACACCGGGGAGCTGTTTTTT.

Comments on this clonotype: Just one base apart from a much larger clone, this may be a read error. The rearrangement links TRBV6-1 to TRBJ1-6, with 10 bases that match TRBD1. The CDR3 has 15 amino acids. Germline loops: CDR1 MNHNS, CDR2 SASEGT. The V and J ends lost 7 bases and 4 bases, in that order; junction bases with no gene match: 4. In DNA form, the CDR3 reads TGTGCCAGCAACCCGGGACAGGGGTATAATTCACCCCTCCACTTT. This codes for CASNPGQGYNSPLHF.

This clonotype has a count of ten or more. This chain uses TRBV15 with TRBJ2-2; 11 bases are shared with TRBD2. Germline V lookup: CDR1 LNHNV, CDR2 YYDKDF (reference sequence). This CDR3 has 19 residues. The trim removed 1 base at V and 4 bases at J, leaving 11 bases unmatched. The CDR3 here is CATSRAKYSGGAGTGELFF. The CDR3 bases are TGTGCCACCAGCAGAGCCAAGTATAGCGGGGGGGCCGGCACCGGGGAGCTGTTTTTT.

This clonotype appeared many times. CDR3 protein: CASRGGQGAGGTEAFF. Here the CDR3 DNA reads TGTGCCAGCAGGGGCGGACAGGGGGCGGGGGGCACTGAAGCTTTCTTT. V is TRBV12-3 or TRBV12-4 and J is TRBJ1-1, with TRBD1 matching over 11 bases. The CDR3 length is 16 residues. V lost 6 bases to trimming and J lost 4 bases; unmatched junction nucleotides: 10.

This clonotype was counted at least ten times. The rearrangement links TRBV19 to TRBJ2-2; 9 bases map to TRBD2. Germline V CDR1 and CDR2: LNHDA, SQIVND (reference sequence). The CDR3 covers 14 residues. J gave up 1 base and V 10 bases, and 4 bases lay outside the gene matches. The CDR3 spells CATLLAGNTGELFF. The CDR3 region has the DNA TGTGCCACCTTACTAGCGGGGAACACCGGGGAGCTGTTTTTT. Looking up the rest from reference TRBV19 and TRBJ2-2 gives the full variable domain: DGGITQSPKYLFRKEGQNVTLSCEQNLNHDAMYWYRQDPGQGLRLIYYSQIVNDFQKGDIAEGYSVSREKKESFPLTVTSAQKNPTAFYLCATLLAGNTGELFFGEGSRLTVL.

This clonotype showed up many times. The chain links TRBV29-1 to TRBJ2-5; the match to TRBD1 covers 9 bases. With V trimmed by 6 bases and J by 5 bases, 13 bases remained unmatched. This CDR3 is built from 15 residues. The germline CDR1 and CDR2 sequences are SQVTM and ANQGSEA. DNA of the CDR3: TGCAGCGTGCGCCGAACAGGGGGCGCAGGGGAGACCCAGTACTTC. Translation gives CSVRRTGGAGETQYF.

This clonotype appeared many times. The V gene is TRBV7-8, the J gene TRBJ1-6; D not certain. Germline-derived CDR1 and CDR2 are SGHVS and FQNEAQ. The length of the CDR3 is 17 residues. Deletions cut 2 bases from V and 5 bases from J, with 16 bases between. CDR3 DNA sequence: TGTGCCAGCAGCTTACTAGGTGTTACTCCAAATAATTCACCCCTCCACTTT. Amino acid sequence: CASSLLGVTPNNSPLHF.

This clonotype was observed at least ten times. This rearrangement joins TRBV25-1 to TRBJ2-5, with D tentatively TRBD2 (6 bases). CDR1 and CDR2 (germline): MGHDK, SYGVNS. The germline V and J ends were trimmed by 2 bases and 11 bases, with 12 bases remaining between them. This CDR3 has 12 residues. DNA of the CDR3: TGTGCCAGCAGTGAAACGGGGGTGGGTCAGTACTTC. Amino acids: CASSETGVGQYF. The full variable domain, completed using reference TRBV25-1 and TRBJ2-5, is EADIYQTPRYLVIGTGKKITLECSQTMGHDKMYWYQQDPGMELHLIHYSYGVNSTEKGDLSSESTVSRIRTEHFPLTLESARPSHTSQYLCASSETGVGQYFGPGTRLLVL.

This clonotype was detected many times. The CDR3 DNA reads as TGTGCCATGCTAGCGGGAGGGCCCGGCGGGGAGCTGTTTTTT. It yields the protein CAMLAGGPGGELFF. This chain uses TRBV10-3 with TRBJ2-2, with TRBD2 matching 12 bases. J gave up 7 bases and V 9 bases, and 6 bases lay outside the gene matches. Germline lookup yields CDR1 ENHRY and CDR2 SYGVKD. This CDR3 contains 14 residues.

This clonotype was recorded many times. This sequence joins TRBV30 and TRBJ2-4; TRBD1 is a possible D gene (6 bases). V lost 2 bases and J 7 bases, leaving 21 bases between the germline ends. Germline values: CDR1 GTSNPN, CDR2 SVGIG (reference sequence). This CDR3 contains 16 residues. CDR3 in DNA: TGTGCCTGGAGTTCAACGACAGGTCTACCCGGCAACATTCAGTACTTC. Translation: CAWSSTTGLPGNIQYF.

There are many counts of this clonotype. The V call is TRBV10-3, the J call TRBJ2-2; no definite D call. This CDR3 has 13 amino acids. V lost 3 bases and J 4 bases, leaving 6 bases between the germline ends. Germline assignment: CDR1 ENHRY and CDR2 SYGVKD. In DNA form, the CDR3 reads TGTGCCATCAGTGACGAGGTCACCGGGGAGCTGTTTTTT. It specifies CAISDEVTGELFF.

This clonotype was seen ten or more times. The J gene is TRBJ1-1, the V gene TRBV28, with TRBD1 as a possible D gene (5 bases). Trimming took 5 bases from V and 1 from J, leaving 11 bases between them. Germline CDR1 MDHEN, CDR2 SYDVKM. The CDR3 covers 14 residues. The chain's CDR3 is CASSLIDRNTEAFF. Here the CDR3 DNA reads TGTGCCAGCAGTCTAATCGACAGGAACACTGAAGCTTTCTTT.

The rearrangement joins TRBV28 to TRBJ2-7; D is uncertain. The V end was cut by 1 base, the J end by 2 bases, with 9 bases between. This CDR3 comprises 14 residues. CDR1 and CDR2 (germline): MDHEN, SYDVKM. DNA of the CDR3: TGTGCCAGCAGTTTATTCCGTGGCACCTACGAGCAGTACTTC. Protein sequence: CASSLFRGTYEQYF.

This clonotype was recorded many times. This may be a read error: a much more frequent sequence differs by one nucleotide. This chain joins TRBV20-1 and TRBJ2-5; maybe TRBD1 (6 bases). V dropped 3 bases and J dropped 5 bases, with 7 bases sitting between them. The CDR3 is 11 residues long. Germline lookup yields CDR1 DFQATT and CDR2 SNEGSKA (reference sequence). The chain's CDR3 is CSASQGETQYF. Written as DNA, the CDR3 is TGCAGTGCTAGCCAGGGGGAGACCCAGTACTTC.